Below, 24 T cell receptor beta chains from the same sample are listed, as sequenced in a study of blood T cell repertoires in COVID-19. Data came from immunoSEQ multiplex PCR; TCRdb stores just in-frame clones and leaves some out. The sample has over 600,000 clones, 75% to 90% seen once. The sample taken for sequencing was peripheral blood. The source of these receptors is a woman aged 18-29 years with acute or convalescent COVID-19.

The rearrangement joins TRBV9 to TRBJ1-2, with 7 bases lining up with TRBD1. This CDR3 has 14 residues. CDR1 SGDLS and CDR2 YYNGEE come from the germline V gene. V lost 3 bases, J lost 1 base, and 3 bases stayed unmatched. The CDR3: CASSDRGLNYGYTF. DNA of the CDR3: TGTGCCAGCAGCGACAGGGGTCTTAACTATGGCTACACCTTC.

The CDR3 DNA is TGCAGCGCCCGGACAGGGAAGGGTATGAATGAGCAGTTCTTC. The encoded protein is CSARTGKGMNEQFF. The rearrangement joins TRBV29-1 to TRBJ2-1; 8 bases are a match to TRBD1. This CDR3 contains 14 residues. Germline CDR1 reads SQVTM; CDR2 reads ANQGSEA. With 7 bases clipped from V and 7 bases from J, the junction kept 12 bases outside the gene matches.

The V call is TRBV5-1, the J call TRBJ2-6; TRBD1 matches at 8 bases. Looked up from germline, CDR1 is SGHRS and CDR2 is YFSETQ. This CDR3 is 16 amino acids long. The V gene end was trimmed by 4 bases and the J gene end by 4 bases; junction bases not matched to a gene: 7. CDR3 in DNA: TGCGCCAGCAGCCCCAGGACAGGGACGGGGGCCAACGTCCTGACTTTC. It translates to CASSPRTGTGANVLTF.

CDR3 region: CASSDGAGAQGYTF. The CDR3 bases are TGTGCCAGCAGTGACGGGGCAGGGGCTCAAGGCTACACCTTC. The chain combines TRBV6-4 with TRBJ1-2; D is perhaps TRBD1 (6 bases). The CDR3 runs 14 residues. Per germline, CDR1 MRHNA and CDR2 SNTAGT. The V end was cut by 2 bases, the J end by 8 bases, with 15 bases between.

The chain recombines TRBV10-1 with TRBJ1-2, with 8 nucleotides matching TRBD1. J lost 4 bases, V lost 10 bases, and 8 bases had no gene match. CDR1 is WNHNN, CDR2 SYGVQD, per germline (reference sequence). The CDR3 length is 13 residues. The CDR3 bases are TGCGCCAAAGTAGGACAGGGCTGCTATGGCTACACCTTC. Amino acid sequence: CAKVGQGCYGYTF.

The sample holds a few counts of this clone. The J gene is TRBJ2-1, the V gene TRBV24-1; 10 nucleotides agree with TRBD1. V trimming: 9 bases; J trimming: 7 bases; junction bases outside the gene matches: 11. CDR1 KGHDR and CDR2 SFDVKD come from the germline V gene. The CDR3 has 15 residues. The CDR3 nucleotides are TGTGCCACCGCGGCCGGGACAGGGGTTCCTAATGAGCAGTTCTTC. This sequence encodes CATAAGTGVPNEQFF.

The chain couples TRBV30 to TRBJ1-2; 10 bases map to TRBD1. Per the germline V gene, CDR1 is GTSNPN and CDR2 is SVGIG (reference sequence). This CDR3 comprises 14 residues. J gave up 8 bases and V 5 bases, and 11 bases lay outside the gene matches. CDR3 in DNA: TGTGCCTGGTGGAGGGGGACAGGGGAAGGCGGCTACACCTTC. It codes for CAWWRGTGEGGYTF.

The chain combines TRBV5-1 with TRBJ2-2; 7 bases are a match to TRBD1. Looked up from germline, CDR1 is SGHRS and CDR2 is YFSETQ. The CDR3 is made up of 17 amino acids. The junction had 12 bases not matched to a gene; V was cut back by 2 bases and J by 5 bases. CDR3 sequence reads: CASSFGQALLLTGELFF. The CDR3 DNA sequence: TGCGCCAGCAGCTTCGGACAGGCCCTCCTCTTAACCGGGGAGCTGTTTTTT.

V and J are TRBV24-1 and TRBJ1-3; 7 nucleotides agree with TRBD1. CDR1 and CDR2 from the germline V gene are KGHDR and SFDVKD. V shed 2 bases, J shed 0 bases, and the junction held 12 bases outside the gene matches. The CDR3 runs 19 residues. CDR3 residues: CATSDSPKGATGSGNTIYF. The CDR3 region has the DNA TGTGCCACCAGTGATTCCCCCAAGGGGGCCACGGGCTCTGGAAACACCATATATTTT.

This sequence joins TRBV28 and TRBJ1-4, with TRBD1 matching over 9 bases. Trimming at V came to 3 bases and at J to 6 bases, leaving 5 bases not matched to a gene. The CDR3 consists of 15 residues. The germline CDR1 and CDR2 sequences are MDHEN and SYDVKM. In DNA form, the CDR3 reads TGTGCCAGCAGTTTTTCGGGACAGGGCGATGAAAAACTGTTTTTT. Amino acid sequence: CASSFSGQGDEKLFF.

The chain is built from TRBV2 and TRBJ1-1; the match to TRBD1 covers 7 bases. Trimming took 6 bases from V and 6 from J; bases not matched to a gene: 10. The CDR3 contains 14 residues. Germline loops: CDR1 SNHLY, CDR2 FYNNEI. The DNA of the CDR3 is TGTGCCAGCAGCCTGGTTTCCAGGGGGGCTGAAGCTTTCTTT. Translated, it gives CASSLVSRGAEAFF.

In its sample, this clone was seen once. The chain recombines TRBV23-1 with TRBJ2-7; possibly TRBD2 for D (5 bases). Being an ORF, TRBV23-1 has a function that is uncertain. This CDR3 is 16 amino acids long. V shed 3 bases and J shed 6 bases, with 21 bases lying between them. CDR3 coding DNA: TGCGCCAGCAGTCATTTAAACAGCGCCTGTGGAGGCGAGCAGTACTTC. Translation: CASSHLNSACGGEQYF.

The chain uses TRBV4-2 and TRBJ2-1, with D possibly being TRBD1 (5 bases). The CDR3 contains 14 residues. V lost 4 bases and J 3 bases, leaving 10 bases between the germline ends. The V gene's germline CDR1 is LGHNA and CDR2 YNFKEQ. The CDR3 region is CASSPPQDYNEQFF. CDR3 sequence (DNA): TGTGCCAGCAGCCCCCCACAGGACTACAATGAGCAGTTCTTC.

The chain joins TRBV21-1 to TRBJ2-1; the table calls TRBD2, which could not be checked here. TRBV21-1 is designated a pseudogene. The CDR3 extends over 15 amino acids. The CDR3 region is CASNWTGGLYNEQFF. CDR3 bases: TGTGCCAGCAACTGGACGGGGGGCCTCTACAATGAGCAGTTCTTC.

The rearrangement uses TRBV11-2 and TRBJ1-2; the D is unclear. Germline V gene data show CDR1 as SGHAT and CDR2 as FQNNGV. The CDR3 runs 15 residues. The V end lost 8 bases, the J end lost 3 bases, and 19 bases lay between the germline ends. CDR3 sequence reads: CASASSRRHDYGYTF. CDR3 DNA: TGTGCCAGCGCCTCGAGCAGGCGCCATGACTATGGCTACACCTTC.

V is TRBV7-2 and J is TRBJ2-1; the match to TRBD2 covers 12 bases. The CDR3 is 15 amino acids. Germline lookup yields CDR1 SGHTA and CDR2 FQGNSA. With 2 bases clipped from V and 10 bases from J, the junction kept 6 bases outside the gene matches. The CDR3 nucleotides are TGTGCCAGCAGCTTACTAGCGGGGGGGCCATTAGAGCAGTTCTTC. This sequence encodes CASSLLAGGPLEQFF.

This chain uses TRBV19 with TRBJ1-3, with D unresolved. CDR1 LNHDA and CDR2 SQIVND come from the germline V gene (reference sequence). V lost 7 bases to trimming and J lost 1 base, with 11 bases between them. CDR3 length: 14 residues. This chain's CDR3 is CASTLRSSGNTIYF. The CDR3 DNA sequence: TGTGCCAGTACGCTGAGGTCGTCTGGAAACACCATATATTTT.

The chain carries TRBV5-1 and TRBJ1-2; tentative D call: TRBD1 (6 bases). Germline-derived CDR1 and CDR2 are SGHRS and YFSETQ. Trimming shortened V by 0 bases and J by 5 bases, and 11 bases separated the two germline ends. The CDR3 is 14 amino acids. This CDR3 reads CASSLDRARYGYTF. The DNA of the CDR3 is TGCGCCAGCAGCTTGGACAGGGCTCGGTATGGCTACACCTTC.

The chain uses TRBV6-4 and TRBJ1-1; 9 nucleotides align to TRBD1. Losses at the gene ends were 7 bases for V and 4 bases for J; bases not matched to a gene: 7. CDR1 and CDR2 from the germline V gene are MRHNA and SNTAGT. The CDR3 covers 14 residues. For the CDR3, the DNA is TGTGCCAGCATGGTCGACAGGGGGAGCACTGAAGCTTTCTTT. This codes for CASMVDRGSTEAFF.

The rearrangement joins TRBV10-3 to TRBJ2-1, with D tentatively TRBD1 (6 bases). CDR1 is ENHRY, CDR2 SYGVKD, per germline. The CDR3 runs 15 residues. V lost 3 bases and J 0 bases, leaving 9 bases between the germline ends. The CDR3 here is CAISERGSSYNEQFF. In nucleotides, the CDR3 is TGTGCCATCAGTGAAAGGGGGAGCTCCTACAATGAGCAGTTCTTC.

V gene TRBV5-4 combines with J gene TRBJ2-7; 7 bases are shared with TRBD2. Trimming cost V 4 bases and J 6 bases; bases outside gene matches: 16. The CDR3 sequence is 16 residues long. Germline V lookup: CDR1 SGHNT, CDR2 YYREEE (reference sequence). The CDR3 region is CASSLPPGAGSGEQYF. CDR3 nucleotide sequence: TGTGCCAGCAGCCTACCCCCGGGAGCGGGGTCTGGCGAGCAGTACTTC.

The chain carries TRBV5-1 and TRBJ1-2, with D unresolved. Trimming stripped 5 bases from V and 1 base from J, with 9 bases between. The CDR3 covers 13 residues. Germline V gives CDR1 SGHRS, CDR2 YFSETQ. The CDR3 spells CASRLGVNYGYTF. CDR3 nucleotide sequence: TGCGCCAGCAGGCTGGGAGTTAACTATGGCTACACCTTC.

The chain links TRBV12-5 to TRBJ1-5; D possibly corresponds to TRBD1 (6 bases). The CDR3 runs to 13 residues. Between the trimmed V and J ends, which lost 2 bases and 12 bases, there was a span of 14 bases. Germline CDR1 and CDR2: LGHNT and FRNRAP. The CDR3 sequence: CASGLLPQGNQHF. The CDR3 bases are TGTGCTAGTGGTTTGCTCCCGCAGGGGAACCAGCATTTT.

This clone occurred a few times. The rearrangement uses TRBV7-2 and TRBJ1-2; D is unresolved. V was pared by 5 bases and J by 0 bases, with 10 bases between. The CDR3 extends over 14 amino acids. CDR1 and CDR2 from the germline V gene are SGHTA and FQGNSA. The CDR3 sequence is CASSRRRANYGYTF. The CDR3 coding sequence is TGTGCCAGCAGCCGCCGCCGAGCTAACTATGGCTACACCTTC.